This TCR beta chain appears in the sequencing data of a study of blood T cell repertoires in COVID-19. The overall study: The United States, Italy and Spain provided the acute and convalescent COVID-19 samples. Sources were T cells, B-cell-depleted T cells, or PBMCs; the material itself was cDNA or gDNA.

Assay used: immunoSEQ multiplex PCR; TCRdb lists only in-frame clones, some missing. Among more than 140,000 clones listed, around 83% were seen once. This CDR3 contains 17 residues. The V gene lost 5 bases and the J gene lost 5 bases, with 21 bases spanning the gap. Per the germline V gene, CDR1 is LGHDT and CDR2 is YNNKEL (reference sequence). V is TRBV3-1 (or the pseudogene TRBV3-2) and J is TRBJ1-4; a weak D match, TRBD1 (5 bases). Sequencing used peripheral blood. This clonotype originated in a woman in her forties or fifties in a cohort sampled during active or convalescent COVID-19. CDR3 in amino acids: CASSYGTRQTKNEKLFF. DNA of the CDR3: TGTGCCAGCAGCTACGGAACACGACAGACCAAGAATGAAAAACTGTTTTTT.